A single sample is the source of the 32 T cell receptor beta chains below, sequenced in a study of identical twins. One entry per CDR3 protein results from TCRdb running MiXCR on the 5' RACE reads. The sample lists approximately 230,000 distinct CDR3 sequences, around 6.5% occurring once. The same specimen was also included in a second study, on T cells expressing NK-cell markers.

The sample was CD8+ T cells sorted from blood. The receptors were sampled from a woman younger than 30 in good health.

This clonotype was counted at least ten times. The J gene is TRBJ2-7, the V gene TRBV12-3 or TRBV12-4, with a possible D match to TRBD2 (6 bases). The CDR3 has 14 amino acids. Trimming shortened V by 0 bases and J by 6 bases, and 12 bases separated the two germline ends. CDR3 coding DNA: TGTGCCAGCAGTTTAGCGCTGGCGGGAACCGAGCAGTACTTC. This sequence encodes CASSLALAGTEQYF.

This clonotype has more than one count but fewer than ten. The chain is built from TRBV7-8 and TRBJ1-4; TRBD1 matches at 7 bases. The trim removed 4 bases at V and 5 bases at J, leaving 4 bases unmatched. The CDR3 is 14 amino acids. The germline CDR1 and CDR2 sequences are SGHVS and FQNEAQ. CDR3: CASSSRGFNEKLFF. CDR3 DNA sequence: TGTGCCAGCAGCTCCAGGGGGTTCAATGAAAAACTGTTTTTT.

The J gene is TRBJ2-3, the V gene TRBV7-9; D is unresolved. The ends were cut back, 5 bases at V and 4 bases at J, with 16 bases in the middle. The germline CDR1 and CDR2 sequences are SEHNR and FQNEAQ (reference sequence). The CDR3 contains 15 residues. CDR3 DNA: TGTGCCAGCAGCCCGAGACAACTCACAGCAGATACGCAGTATTTT. Translation: CASSPRQLTADTQYF.

Many counts were recorded for this clonotype. The chain links TRBV3-1 to TRBJ2-1, with 7 nucleotides matching TRBD2. J gave up 2 bases and V 6 bases, and 10 bases lay outside the gene matches. The germline V gene has CDR1 LGHDT and CDR2 YNNKEL (reference sequence). There are 16 residues in the CDR3. The CDR3 spells CASRTSGTKTYNEQFF. In DNA, the CDR3 is TGTGCCAGCAGAACCTCCGGGACTAAGACCTACAATGAGCAGTTCTTC.

This clonotype occurred many times. J is TRBJ2-7 and V is TRBV20-1; a weak D match, TRBD2 (6 bases). Trimming took off 0 bases at V and 2 bases at J, with 11 bases between the two ends. CDR3 length: 14 amino acids. CDR1 is DFQATT and CDR2 is SNEGSKA in the germline V gene (reference sequence). The CDR3 sequence: CSAREEGVAYEQYF. In DNA, the CDR3 is TGCAGTGCTAGAGAGGAGGGCGTAGCCTACGAGCAGTACTTC.

In this sample, this clonotype turned up a few times. The chain uses TRBV7-9 and TRBJ2-1; tentative D call: TRBD2 (5 bases). This CDR3 comprises 14 residues. Germline lookup yields CDR1 SEHNR and CDR2 FQNEAQ (reference sequence). The ends were cut back, 2 bases at V and 9 bases at J, with 14 bases in the middle. The DNA for the CDR3 is TGTGCCAGCAGCTTAACTAGTTATTACGGTGAGCAGTTCTTC. Translated, it gives CASSLTSYYGEQFF.

There are many counts of this clonotype. CDR3 DNA sequence: TGTGCCAGCAGTCCCGGGACAGGCTTCCGAGAGACCCAGTACTTC. Amino acids: CASSPGTGFRETQYF. The chain is built from TRBV12-3 or TRBV12-4 and TRBJ2-5; 8 positions match TRBD1. This CDR3 is 15 amino acids long. Trimming cost V 5 bases and J 4 bases; bases outside gene matches: 9.

This clonotype was seen more than once but under ten times. The CDR3 here is CASGGLDTQYF. In DNA form, the CDR3 reads TGTGCTAGCGGGGGTTTAGATACGCAGTATTTT. This chain joins TRBV12-3 or TRBV12-4 and TRBJ2-3, with 9 bases lining up with TRBD2. There are 11 residues in the CDR3.

This clonotype was seen many times. The chain is built from TRBV9 and TRBJ2-1, with D possibly TRBD2 on 6 matching bases. The CDR3 extends over 15 amino acids. Trimming removed 0 bases at V and 4 bases at J, with 11 bases between. Germline assignment: CDR1 SGDLS and CDR2 YYNGEE. In DNA form, the CDR3 reads TGTGCCAGCAGCGTAGGAAATAGCGGATACAATGAGCAGTTCTTC. Translating it yields CASSVGNSGYNEQFF.

This clonotype was picked up many times. This chain's CDR3 is CASSPLEGITTEAFF. CDR3 in DNA: TGCGCCAGCAGCCCTCTCGAGGGAATTACGACTGAAGCTTTCTTT. This chain joins TRBV4-3 and TRBJ1-1; D ambiguous. Germline assignment: CDR1 LGHNA and CDR2 YSLEER. The CDR3 is made up of 15 amino acids. Deletions cut 4 bases from V and 5 bases from J, with 17 bases between.

The sample holds many counts of this clonotype. The gene calls are TRBV20-1 and TRBJ2-1; 7 nucleotides line up with TRBD2. After removal of 6 bases from V and 8 bases from J, the junction contained 19 bases not matched to a gene. Germline CDR1 DFQATT, CDR2 SNEGSKA (reference sequence). The length of the CDR3 is 16 residues. This CDR3 is CSALPTTSALSDEQFF. The CDR3 coding sequence is TGCAGTGCGTTGCCAACTACTAGCGCCTTGTCGGATGAGCAGTTCTTC.

V and J are TRBV3-1 and TRBJ2-7; maybe TRBD2 (5 bases). Trimming took off 0 bases at V and 9 bases at J, with 15 bases between the two ends. The V gene's germline CDR1 is LGHDT and CDR2 YNNKEL (reference sequence). The CDR3 loop spans 14 amino acids. DNA of the CDR3: TGTGCCAGCAGCCAAGATCATCGTGGACTGCGGCAGTACTTC. It yields the protein CASSQDHRGLRQYF.

This clonotype was seen a handful of times. This rearrangement joins TRBV11-3 to TRBJ2-7; D may correspond to TRBD1 or TRBD2 (5 bases each). The CDR3 is 14 amino acids. The germline V gene has CDR1 SGHNT and CDR2 YENEEA. V was pared by 6 bases and J by 1 base, with 13 bases between. CDR3 in amino acids: CASRPRDGSYEQYF. In DNA, the CDR3 is TGTGCCAGCAGGCCCCGGGACGGATCCTACGAGCAGTACTTC.

This clonotype was observed a handful of times. The chain uses TRBV12-3 or TRBV12-4 and TRBJ1-1; 7 nucleotides line up with TRBD1. The CDR3 totals 15 residues. The J segment lost 2 bases and the V segment lost 4 bases, leaving 7 bases of the junction unmatched. The CDR3 here is CASSSTGNFNTEAFF. CDR3 in DNA: TGTGCCAGCAGTTCGACAGGGAACTTCAACACTGAAGCTTTCTTT.

This clonotype was seen a handful of times. The chain uses TRBV27 and TRBJ1-5; D is perhaps TRBD1 (5 bases). Trimming cost V 4 bases and J 2 bases, with 9 bases left between them. Germline V gene sequence: CDR1 MNHEY, CDR2 SMNVEV (reference sequence). This CDR3 region has 14 residues. For the CDR3, the DNA is TGTGCCAGCAGTTCGACAGTGGGCAATCAGCCCCAGCATTTT. Its translation: CASSSTVGNQPQHF.

This clonotype was observed a handful of times. The chain has TRBV12-3 or TRBV12-4 and TRBJ2-5; D unclear. This CDR3 contains 14 residues. The ends were cut back, 6 bases at V and 5 bases at J, with 16 bases in the middle. The CDR3 sequence: CASRPLDLGETQYF. The DNA of the CDR3 is TGTGCCAGCAGGCCCCTGGACCTCGGGGAGACCCAGTACTTC.

This clonotype has just a few counts. V gene TRBV29-1 combines with J gene TRBJ1-2; TRBD1 matches 10 bases. CDR1 is SQVTM, CDR2 ANQGSEA, per germline. The ends lost 6 bases at V and 6 bases at J; junction bases unmatched: 7. The CDR3 covers 13 residues. CDR3 coding DNA: TGCAGCGTAAACCGGGACAGGGGTGATGGCTACACCTTC. As protein: CSVNRDRGDGYTF.

The chain links TRBV4-1 to TRBJ2-7, with TRBD2 identical over 8 bases. CDR1 is MGHRA and CDR2 is YSYEKL in the germline V gene. The CDR3 sequence is 15 residues long. V lost 4 bases to trimming and J lost 7 bases; unmatched junction nucleotides: 12. The CDR3 region is CASSRLSGSTWEQYF. CDR3 nucleotide sequence: TGCGCCAGCAGCCGATTAAGCGGGAGCACCTGGGAGCAGTACTTC.

This clonotype has more than one count but fewer than ten. In DNA, the CDR3 is TGTGCCAGCAGTTTAAACGAGAACTACGAGCAGTACTTC. Its protein product is CASSLNENYEQYF. The chain recombines TRBV27 with TRBJ2-7; D gene unclear. This CDR3 contains 13 residues. Trimming cost V 2 bases and J 3 bases, with 8 bases left between them. Germline CDR1 reads MNHEY; CDR2 reads SMNVEV (reference sequence).

The V call is TRBV29-1, the J call TRBJ2-3; D call uncertain. The CDR3 has 12 residues. Looked up from germline, CDR1 is SQVTM and CDR2 is ANQGSEA. Trimming shortened V by 5 bases and J by 1 base, and 7 bases separated the two germline ends. CDR3 nucleotide sequence: TGCAGCGTTCAGGTTGGCACAGATACGCAGTATTTT. Protein product: CSVQVGTDTQYF.

This clonotype has a handful of counts. The V gene is TRBV6-1, the J gene TRBJ2-7; no firm D call. This CDR3 region has 13 residues. CDR1 is MNHNS, CDR2 SASEGT, per germline. V lost 6 bases to trimming and J lost 1 base, with 10 bases between them. CDR3 sequence reads: CASSPSQSYEQYF. The CDR3 bases are TGTGCCAGCAGCCCTAGTCAGTCCTACGAGCAGTACTTC.

In this sample, this clonotype turned up a few times. The J gene is TRBJ2-7, the V gene TRBV30; D is possibly TRBD2 (6 bases). Germline CDR1 reads GTSNPN; CDR2 reads SVGIG (reference sequence). The CDR3 extends over 12 amino acids. Between the trimmed V and J ends, which lost 4 bases and 0 bases, there was a span of 7 bases. The CDR3 region is CAWTSASYEQYF. As DNA, the CDR3 is TGTGCCTGGACTAGCGCCTCCTACGAGCAGTACTTC. Filled out from reference TRBV30 and TRBJ2-7, the complete variable domain reads SQTIHQWPATLVQPVGSPLSLECTVEGTSNPNLYWYRQAAGRGLQLLFYSVGIGQISSEVPQNLSASRPQDRQFILSSKKLLLSDSGFYLCAWTSASYEQYFGPGTRLTVT.

This clonotype was counted many times. V and J are TRBV5-1 and TRBJ1-1; D gene unclear. CDR3 size: 13 residues. Germline V gene lookup returns CDR1 SGHRS and CDR2 YFSETQ. V lost 0 bases and J 8 bases, leaving 11 bases between the germline ends. The chain's CDR3 is CASSLAPGVEAFF. DNA of the CDR3: TGCGCCAGCAGCTTGGCCCCCGGGGTGGAAGCTTTCTTT.

Many counts were recorded for this clonotype. The chain employs TRBV5-1 and TRBJ2-7; no firm D call. Germline CDR1 reads SGHRS; CDR2 reads YFSETQ. Trimming cost V 4 bases and J 5 bases, with 13 bases left between them. This CDR3 comprises 13 residues. CDR3 in amino acids: CASSPPLVDEQYF. As DNA, the CDR3 is TGCGCCAGCAGCCCGCCCCTTGTCGACGAGCAGTACTTC.

This clonotype was observed at least ten times. The V call is TRBV14, the J call TRBJ2-7, with D possibly being TRBD1 (6 bases). Germline loops: CDR1 SGHDN, CDR2 FVKESK. The CDR3 loop spans 14 amino acids. The ends were cut back, 2 bases at V and 5 bases at J, with 13 bases in the middle. CDR3: CASSQIARGHEQYF. The DNA of the CDR3 is TGTGCCAGCAGCCAAATCGCCAGGGGCCACGAGCAGTACTTC.

There are many counts of this clonotype. This may be a read error, as it is one base from a much larger clone. This chain links TRBV6-4 with TRBJ2-3; 9 positions agree with TRBD2. CDR1 and CDR2 from the germline V gene are MRHNA and SNTAGT. The V segment lost 3 bases and the J segment 1 base; nucleotides outside the gene matches: 2. The CDR3 contains 15 residues. CDR3 sequence: CASSEIAGGTDTQYF. The CDR3 nucleotides are TGTGCCAGCAGTGAAATAGCGGGGGGCACAGATACGCAGTATTTT.

This chain links TRBV20-1 with TRBJ2-1, with 10 nucleotides matching TRBD2. The CDR3 runs 15 residues. V gave up 1 base and J gave up 9 bases; unmatched junction bases: 9. CDR1 and CDR2 from the germline V gene are DFQATT and SNEGSKA (reference sequence). CDR3 sequence reads: CSARATGLASTEQFF. The CDR3 DNA reads TGCAGTGCTAGAGCCACGGGACTAGCGTCAACTGAGCAGTTCTTC.

This clonotype was observed a handful of times. The rearrangement uses TRBV6-1 and TRBJ1-1; 7 bases fit TRBD1. The CDR3 extends over 14 amino acids. The J segment lost 7 bases and the V segment lost 6 bases, leaving 11 bases of the junction unmatched. Germline CDR1 is MNHNS and CDR2 is SASEGT. The CDR3 DNA reads TGTGCCAGCAGGTCCCCATCGACAGGGATTGAAGCTTTCTTT. Translation: CASRSPSTGIEAFF.

This clonotype has more than one count but fewer than ten. The rearrangement joins TRBV30 to TRBJ2-7; 8 bases map to TRBD2. The V gene end was trimmed by 0 bases and the J gene end by 4 bases; junction bases not matched to a gene: 5. This CDR3 comprises 14 residues. Germline-derived CDR1 and CDR2 are GTSNPN and SVGIG (reference sequence). CDR3 sequence reads: CAWSVPAGAYEQYF. The CDR3 coding sequence is TGTGCCTGGAGTGTCCCAGCGGGAGCGTACGAGCAGTACTTC.

The rearrangement joins TRBV19 to TRBJ1-6, with TRBD1 matching over 7 bases. CDR1 and CDR2 from the germline V gene are LNHDA and SQIVND (reference sequence). V lost 7 bases, J lost 7 bases, and 4 bases stayed unmatched. The CDR3 loop spans 13 amino acids. CDR3 bases: TGTGCCAGTACCTCGACAGGGAATTCACCCCTCCACTTT. It encodes CASTSTGNSPLHF. The full variable domain, in which reference TRBV19 and TRBJ1-6 provide the parts outside the CDR3, is DGGITQSPKYLFRKEGQNVTLSCEQNLNHDAMYWYRQDPGQGLRLIYYSQIVNDFQKGDIAEGYSVSREKKESFPLTVTSAQKNPTAFYLCASTSTGNSPLHFGNGTRLTVT.

This chain joins TRBV29-1 and TRBJ2-7; 7 bases line up with TRBD2. The V and J ends lost 4 bases and 0 bases, in that order; junction bases with no gene match: 3. The CDR3 has 13 residues. Germline V gene lookup returns CDR1 SQVTM and CDR2 ANQGSEA. The CDR3 region is CSVGGGSSYEQYF. The CDR3 DNA reads TGCAGCGTTGGGGGGGGGAGCTCCTACGAGCAGTACTTC.

This clonotype was observed at least ten times. The CDR3 loop reads CASSYTTRREAFF. In DNA, the CDR3 is TGTGCCAGCAGTTACACAACCAGGAGGGAAGCTTTCTTT. V usage is TRBV6-5 and J usage is TRBJ1-1; D is unresolved. V lost 2 bases to trimming and J lost 8 bases, with 12 bases between them. CDR1 and CDR2 from the germline V gene are MNHEY and SVGAGI. The CDR3 sequence is 13 residues long.